This TCR beta chain was found in a study of T cell responses to AZD1222 COVID-19 vaccine. Study results and limitations: White British ancestry dominated among donors, who included more females, and clonal diversity was possibly underestimated.

Trimming took 3 bases from V and 0 from J, leaving 11 bases between them. Germline lookup yields CDR1 SGHTA and CDR2 FQGNSA. The length of the CDR3 is 15 residues. In the case of this clone: As yet, its antigen is unknown.

This table comes from immunoSEQ multiplex PCR, and its TCRdb copy is limited to in-frame clones, with some not included. The profile covers fewer than 100,000 clones, with roughly 89% appearing a single time and around 10% taken by the ten largest. The clonotype was recovered from an adult who received the AZD1222 COVID-19 vaccine. Sequences were derived from peripheral blood, sampled 28 days after the second AZD1222 dose. V usage is TRBV7-2 and J usage is TRBJ1-1; D call uncertain. CDR3 in amino acids: CASSFSVLLNTEAFF. For the CDR3, the DNA is TGTGCCAGCAGCTTCTCGGTCCTATTGAACACTGAAGCTTTCTTT. Combining the CDR3 with reference TRBV7-2 and TRBJ1-1 gives the whole variable domain GAGVSQSPSNKVTEKGKDVELRCDPISGHTALYWYRQSLGQGLEFLIYFQGNSAPDKSGLPSDRFSAERTGGSVSTLTIQRTQQEDSAVYLCASSFSVLLNTEAFFGQGTRLTVV.